These 30 T cell receptor beta chains came from one sample sequenced in a study of blood T cell repertoires in COVID-19. Only in-frame clones appear in the TCRdb table, and some are missing; sequencing was by immunoSEQ multiplex PCR. The sample holds roughly 70,000 clones; more than 75% are singletons and the top ten take just under 6.5%. Input material: peripheral blood. All receptors derive from a woman aged 55-70 years with acute or convalescent COVID-19.

The CDR3 protein is CASSQAPGNYGYTF. CDR3 DNA sequence: TGTGCCAGCAGCCAAGCCCCCGGGAACTATGGCTACACCTTC. V and J are TRBV3-1 (or the pseudogene TRBV3-2) and TRBJ1-2; D call uncertain. This CDR3 comprises 14 residues. The germline V gene has CDR1 LGHDT and CDR2 YNNKEL (reference sequence). V was pared by 1 base and J by 2 bases, with 8 bases between.

This chain uses TRBV20-1 with TRBJ1-5; TRBD1 might be the D (5 bases). Germline CDR1 is DFQATT and CDR2 is SNEGSKA (reference sequence). The CDR3 is 12 residues long. V was shortened by 3 bases and J by 4 bases, with 7 bases between the two germline ends. The CDR3 coding sequence is TGCAGTGCTAGTCGACAGAATCAGCCCCAGCATTTT. This encodes CSASRQNQPQHF.

This clone was recorded a few times. This chain uses TRBV19 with TRBJ1-1, with 8 bases aligning to TRBD1. The CDR3 runs to 14 residues. Losses at the gene ends were 7 bases for V and 5 bases for J; bases not matched to a gene: 9. Germline loops: CDR1 LNHDA, CDR2 SQIVND (reference sequence). The CDR3 protein is CASTRTGLYTEAFF. Here the CDR3 DNA reads TGTGCCAGTACCCGGACAGGGCTGTATACTGAAGCTTTCTTT.

The chain joins TRBV28 to TRBJ2-7; 15 nucleotides line up with TRBD2. CDR3 size: 15 residues. From germline, CDR1 is MDHEN and CDR2 SYDVKM. V was clipped by 9 bases and J by 2 bases; unmatched bases: 5. CDR3 coding DNA: TGTGCCAGTCGGACTAGCGGGGGGGTGACCTACGAGCAGTACTTC. Protein sequence: CASRTSGGVTYEQYF. Full variable domain (outside the CDR3, taken from reference TRBV28 and TRBJ2-7): DVKVTQSSRYLVKRTGEKVFLECVQDMDHENMFWYRQDPGLGLRLIYFSYDVKMKEKGDIPEGYSVSREKKERFSLILESASTNQTSMYLCASRTSGGVTYEQYFGPGTRLTVT.

V usage is TRBV7-9 and J usage is TRBJ2-1, with 7 nucleotides matching TRBD2. The J segment lost 3 bases and the V segment lost 3 bases, leaving 2 bases of the junction unmatched. CDR3 length: 14 residues. CDR1 SEHNR and CDR2 FQNEAQ come from the germline V gene (reference sequence). The CDR3 DNA reads TGTGCCAGCAGCTTTTTAGCGGGCTACAATGAGCAGTTCTTC. Its translation is CASSFLAGYNEQFF.

The rearrangement links TRBV25-1 to TRBJ2-5; TRBD2 matches 8 bases. The J segment lost 1 base and the V segment lost 3 bases, leaving 4 bases of the junction unmatched. The CDR3 consists of 15 residues. CDR1 MGHDK and CDR2 SYGVNS come from the germline V gene. The CDR3: CASSEGSGVQETQYF. CDR3 nucleotides: TGTGCCAGCAGTGAGGGTAGCGGGGTCCAAGAGACCCAGTACTTC.

The rearrangement links TRBV28 to TRBJ1-1; D is undetermined. CDR1 is MDHEN and CDR2 is SYDVKM in the germline V gene. This CDR3 region has 17 residues. Trimming took off 3 bases at V and 1 base at J, with 18 bases between the two ends. CDR3 nucleotide sequence: TGTGCCAGCAGTTTCCCCACGCCCTTCGGGGAGAACACTGAAGCTTTCTTT. Translating it yields CASSFPTPFGENTEAFF.

The table lists this clone with many counts. This sequence joins TRBV29-1 and TRBJ2-3; D call uncertain. The length of the CDR3 is 15 residues. Germline CDR1 is SQVTM and CDR2 is ANQGSEA. Trimming left V 1 base short and J 0 bases short, with 11 bases between. CDR3 sequence reads: CSVEGLVLSTDTQYF. CDR3 nucleotide sequence: TGCAGCGTTGAAGGATTAGTCCTTAGCACAGATACGCAGTATTTT.

As DNA, the CDR3 is TGTGCCAGCAGTCCCCGGGGGGGTTATGAAGCTTTCTTT. Protein sequence: CASSPRGGYEAFF. The gene calls are TRBV6-5 and TRBJ1-1; maybe TRBD1 (5 bases). V was shortened by 5 bases and J by 7 bases, with 14 bases between the two germline ends. CDR1 and CDR2 (germline): MNHEY, SVGAGI. The CDR3 consists of 13 residues.

The V gene is TRBV28, the J gene TRBJ1-5; D is unclear. Germline V gene sequence: CDR1 MDHEN, CDR2 SYDVKM. The V gene lost 4 bases and the J gene lost 9 bases, with 7 bases spanning the gap. This CDR3 spans 11 amino acids. Here the CDR3 DNA reads TGTGCCAGCAGTTCTAGTAGGCCCCAGCATTTT. Protein product: CASSSSRPQHF.

CDR3 amino acids: CASSTGQGIGHGEQFF. CDR3 bases: TGTGCCAGCAGTACCGGACAGGGGATCGGGCACGGTGAGCAGTTCTTC. This chain joins TRBV27 and TRBJ2-1; TRBD1 matches at 9 bases. The CDR3 is 16 residues long. The V segment lost 5 bases and the J segment 9 bases; nucleotides outside the gene matches: 14. Germline CDR1 is MNHEY and CDR2 is SMNVEV (reference sequence).

This clone was seen only a few times. V gene TRBV19 combines with J gene TRBJ1-2, with 7 bases fitting TRBD1. CDR3 length equals 15 residues. Germline V gene sequence: CDR1 LNHDA, CDR2 SQIVND (reference sequence). V shed 6 bases and J 1 base; nucleotides not matched to a gene: 8. The chain's CDR3 is CASSLDRDNNYGYTF. The CDR3 DNA follows: TGTGCCAGTAGCCTCGACAGGGACAATAACTATGGCTACACCTTC.

A word on this clone: A far more abundant clone sits one base away, making this likely a read error. The rearrangement uses TRBV7-9 and TRBJ1-2, with 7 bases matching TRBD1. V was pared by 3 bases and J by 3 bases, with 1 base of the junction left unmatched. CDR3 length equals 13 residues. CDR1 and CDR2 from the germline V gene are SEHNR and FQNEAQ (reference sequence). In DNA form, the CDR3 reads TGTGCCAGCAGCTTTACAGGGGACTATGGCTACACCTTC. Protein: CASSFTGDYGYTF.

This chain links TRBV4-1 with TRBJ2-3; D is possibly TRBD2 (5 bases). Germline V gene sequence: CDR1 MGHRA, CDR2 YSYEKL. There are 14 residues in the CDR3. The V end was cut by 0 bases, the J end by 2 bases, with 6 bases between. CDR3 sequence: CASSQDGDTDTQYF. In DNA form, the CDR3 reads TGCGCCAGCAGCCAAGACGGGGACACAGATACGCAGTATTTT.

This chain links TRBV27 with TRBJ2-7; D is perhaps TRBD1 (5 bases). The germline V gene has CDR1 MNHEY and CDR2 SMNVEV (reference sequence). Trimming left V 5 bases short and J 3 bases short, with 8 bases between. The CDR3 is 12 residues long. CDR3 sequence reads: CASSRQGYEQYF. CDR3 coding DNA: TGTGCCAGCAGTCGCCAGGGCTACGAGCAGTACTTC.

In its sample, this clone was seen a few times. The chain is built from TRBV14 and TRBJ2-7, with 10 bases identical to TRBD1. The CDR3 is made up of 16 amino acids. Germline V gene lookup returns CDR1 SGHDN and CDR2 FVKESK. Trimming took 0 bases from V and 2 from J; bases not matched to a gene: 4. CDR3 in DNA: TGTGCCAGCAGCCAAGACCCTGGACAGGGGGCCTACGAGCAGTACTTC. Encoded protein: CASSQDPGQGAYEQYF.

The chain employs TRBV5-1 and TRBJ2-3; the D gene is possibly TRBD1 (6 bases). In germline, CDR1 is SGHRS, CDR2 YFSETQ. This CDR3 comprises 13 residues. The V gene lost 6 bases and the J gene lost 2 bases, with 10 bases spanning the gap. The chain's CDR3 is CASNRAPTDTQYF. The CDR3 bases are TGCGCCAGCAACAGGGCCCCCACAGATACGCAGTATTTT.

The rearrangement links TRBV18 to TRBJ2-1; 8 positions agree with TRBD1. This CDR3 contains 16 residues. Unmatched junction bases numbered 9, after V lost 0 bases and J lost 8 bases. Germline CDR1 KGHSH, CDR2 LQKENI. The CDR3 DNA is TGTGCCAGCTCACCACCGGACAGGGTGAGGGTAGATGAGCAGTTCTTC. Translating it yields CASSPPDRVRVDEQFF.

The chain carries TRBV5-1 and TRBJ2-3, with 9 positions matching TRBD2. The CDR3 is 15 residues long. V shed 4 bases, J shed 1 base, and the junction held 4 bases outside the gene matches. The germline gives CDR1 SGHRS, CDR2 YFSETQ. The chain's CDR3 is CASSMASGGTDTQYF. For the CDR3, the DNA is TGCGCCAGCAGCATGGCTAGCGGGGGCACAGATACGCAGTATTTT.

With respect to this clone: The sample has other DNA sequences that encode this CDR3 too. The rearrangement uses TRBV2 and TRBJ2-5; D gene ambiguous. There are 11 residues in the CDR3. CDR1 SNHLY and CDR2 FYNNEI come from the germline V gene. V lost 5 bases and J lost 2, with 3 bases in between. CDR3 bases: TGTGCCAGCAGTCCTCAAGAGACCCAGTACTTC. It specifies CASSPQETQYF.

The chain carries TRBV6-5 and TRBJ1-1; 10 nucleotides line up with TRBD1. CDR1 is MNHEY and CDR2 is SVGAGI in the germline V gene. CDR3 length: 16 amino acids. After removal of 3 bases from V and 4 bases from J, the junction contained 8 bases not matched to a gene. CDR3 loop: CASSYLLTGGPTEAFF. CDR3 bases: TGTGCCAGCAGTTATTTGTTGACAGGGGGCCCCACTGAAGCTTTCTTT.

V gene TRBV5-1 combines with J gene TRBJ1-1; D gene unclear. Deletions cut 2 bases from V and 1 base from J, with 12 bases between. The CDR3 consists of 15 residues. Germline V gene sequence: CDR1 SGHRS, CDR2 YFSETQ. The CDR3 DNA follows: TGCGCCAGCAGCTTCTCCCCGTCCGGGAACACTGAAGCTTTCTTT. Translated, it gives CASSFSPSGNTEAFF.

The V call is TRBV7-9, the J call TRBJ1-6; 7 bases line up with TRBD1. The CDR3 is 13 residues long. Looked up from germline, CDR1 is SEHNR and CDR2 is FQNEAQ (reference sequence). J lost 11 bases, V lost 5 bases, and 6 bases had no gene match. CDR3 bases: TGTGCCAGCAGCCCAGGACAGGCGACACCCCTCCACTTT. Encoded protein: CASSPGQATPLHF. The full variable domain, its missing parts supplied by reference TRBV7-9 and TRBJ1-6, is DTGVSQNPRHKITKRGQNVTFRCDPISEHNRLYWYRQTLGQGPEFLTYFQNEAQLEKSRLLSDRFSAERPKGSFSTLEIQRTEQGDSAMYLCASSPGQATPLHFGNGTRLTVT.

Only a few counts were recorded for this clone. This sequence joins TRBV20-1 and TRBJ1-2, with D hard to call. The germline CDR1 and CDR2 sequences are DFQATT and SNEGSKA (reference sequence). The germline V and J ends were trimmed by 6 bases and 5 bases, with 10 bases remaining between them. CDR3 length: 11 amino acids. The CDR3 bases are TGCAGTGCACCAGAACCGTATGGCTACACCTTC. Amino acids: CSAPEPYGYTF.

The genes are TRBV5-5 and TRBJ1-2, with a possible D match to TRBD1 (6 bases). CDR3 size: 18 residues. CDR1 SGHKS and CDR2 YYEKEE come from the germline V gene (reference sequence). V lost 3 bases to trimming and J lost 0 bases, with 21 bases between them. The CDR3 nucleotides read TGTGCCAGCAGCTGGGGATTCTCAGACAGGACCCCTAACTATGGCTACACCTTC. Its protein is CASSWGFSDRTPNYGYTF. Complete variable domain (other parts from reference TRBV5-5 and TRBJ1-2): DAGVTQSPTHLIKTRGQQVTLRCSPISGHKSVSWYQQVLGQGPQFIFQYYEKEERGRGNFPDRFSARQFPNYSSELNVNALLLGDSALYLCASSWGFSDRTPNYGYTFGSGTRLTVV.

This clone turned up a few times. V is TRBV20-1 and J is TRBJ2-3; D is uncertain. Trimming removed 3 bases from V and 0 bases from J, with 7 bases in between. The CDR3 is 13 amino acids. CDR1 is DFQATT, CDR2 SNEGSKA, per germline (reference sequence). The CDR3 DNA sequence: TGCAGTGCTAGTCCCTACAGCACAGATACGCAGTATTTT. It codes for CSASPYSTDTQYF.

The chain joins TRBV2 to TRBJ1-1; unclear D gene. The CDR3 sequence is 13 residues long. V was clipped by 7 bases and J by 1 base, with 10 bases between them. Germline CDR1 is SNHLY and CDR2 is FYNNEI. CDR3 region: CASTLERNTEAFF. CDR3 bases: TGTGCCAGCACCCTGGAGCGGAACACTGAAGCTTTCTTT.

The J gene is TRBJ2-7, the V gene TRBV7-9; D is undetermined. Germline V CDR1 and CDR2: SEHNR, FQNEAQ (reference sequence). The V and J ends lost 5 bases and 4 bases respectively, with 9 bases between them. The CDR3 covers 12 residues. The CDR3 region is CASSHSPYEQYF. DNA of the CDR3: TGTGCCAGCAGCCACAGCCCGTACGAGCAGTACTTC.

The chain links TRBV30 to TRBJ2-2; D perhaps matches TRBD2 (6 bases). CDR3 length: 14 amino acids. The V gene's germline CDR1 is GTSNPN and CDR2 SVGIG (reference sequence). The V end was cut by 0 bases, the J end by 6 bases, with 11 bases between. CDR3 in amino acids: CAWSVSLAPGELFF. In nucleotides, the CDR3 is TGTGCCTGGAGTGTGTCCCTAGCGCCCGGGGAGCTGTTTTTT.

The rearrangement links TRBV9 to TRBJ1-2; tentatively, D is TRBD1 (6 bases). V was trimmed by 3 bases and J by 4 bases, leaving 16 bases between them. Germline-derived CDR1 and CDR2 are SGDLS and YYNGEE. CDR3 size: 15 residues. The CDR3 sequence: CASSARGGAVYGYTF. CDR3 in DNA: TGTGCCAGCAGCGCGAGAGGGGGGGCAGTCTATGGCTACACCTTC.